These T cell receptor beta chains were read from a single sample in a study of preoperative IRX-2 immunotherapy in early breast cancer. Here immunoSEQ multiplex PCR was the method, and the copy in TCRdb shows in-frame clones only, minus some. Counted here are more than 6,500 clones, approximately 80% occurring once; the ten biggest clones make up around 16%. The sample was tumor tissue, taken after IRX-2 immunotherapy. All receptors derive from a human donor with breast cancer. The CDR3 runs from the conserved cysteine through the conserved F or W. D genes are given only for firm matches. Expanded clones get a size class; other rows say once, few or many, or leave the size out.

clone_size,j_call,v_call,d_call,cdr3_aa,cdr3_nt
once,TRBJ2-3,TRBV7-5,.,CASSLALGTTDTQYF,TGTGCCAGCAGCCTCGCGCTCGGAACCACAGATACGCAGTATTTT
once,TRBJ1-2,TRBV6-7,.,CASSEAGVGYTF,TGTGCCAGCAGTGAGGCAGGTGTTGGCTACACCTTC
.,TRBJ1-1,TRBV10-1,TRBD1,CANLDRDTEAFF,TGCGCCAACCTGGACAGGGACACTGAAGCTTTCTTT
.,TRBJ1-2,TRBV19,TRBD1,CASTHRGPYGYTF,TGTGCCAGTACCCACAGGGGCCCCTATGGCTACACCTTC
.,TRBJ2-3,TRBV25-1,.,CASSSSNTDTQYF,TGTGCCAGCAGTTCCTCAAACACAGATACGCAGTATTTT
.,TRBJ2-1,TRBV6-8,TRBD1,CASQGQSHDSSYNEQFF,TGTGCCAGCCAGGGACAGTCTCACGATAGCTCCTACAATGAGCAGTTCTTC
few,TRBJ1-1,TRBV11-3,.,CASSLLAAHTEAFF,TGTGCCAGCAGCTTATTAGCGGCCCACACTGAAGCTTTCTTT
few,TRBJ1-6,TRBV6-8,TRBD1,CASRGQAGYNSPLHF,TGTGCCAGCAGGGGACAGGCGGGCTATAATTCACCCCTCCACTTT
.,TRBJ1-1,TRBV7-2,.,CASSLSSGVMNTEAFF,TGTGCCAGCAGCTTATCATCGGGGGTTATGAACACTGAAGCTTTCTTT
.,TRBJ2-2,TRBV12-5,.,CASGLTSDRNTGELFF,TGTGCTAGTGGTTTAACTTCCGACAGGAACACCGGGGAGCTGTTTTTT
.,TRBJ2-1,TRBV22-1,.,CASRSTGAINEGQFF,TGTGCCAGCAGATCGACAGGGGCCATCAATGAGGGGCAGTTCTTC
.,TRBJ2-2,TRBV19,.,CASSMMLNTGELFF,TGTGCCAGTAGTATGATGTTAAACACCGGGGAGCTGTTTTTT
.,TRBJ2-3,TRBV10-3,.,CAISEGAPDTQYF,TGTGCCATCAGTGAGGGGGCGCCAGATACGCAGTATTTT
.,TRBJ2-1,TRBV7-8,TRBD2,CASSRTSGGSGNEQFF,TGTGCCAGCAGCAGGACTAGCGGGGGGTCCGGGAATGAGCAGTTCTTC
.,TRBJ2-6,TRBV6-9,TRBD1,CASSSRDRGIGANVLTF,TGTGCCAGCAGCTCCCGGGACAGGGGGATTGGGGCCAACGTCCTGACTTTC
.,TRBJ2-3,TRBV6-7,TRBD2,CASSYSGTSGLDTQYF,TGTGCCAGCAGTTACTCTGGGACTAGCGGGCTAGATACGCAGTATTTT
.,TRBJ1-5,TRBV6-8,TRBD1,CASSAGQGRNQPQHF,TGTGCCAGCAGCGCGGGACAGGGGCGGAATCAGCCCCAGCATTTT
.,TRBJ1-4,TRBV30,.,CAWSVTLGTNEKLFF,TGTGCCTGGAGTGTAACACTAGGCACTAATGAAAAACTGTTTTTT
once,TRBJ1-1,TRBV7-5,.,CASSIGGSRTEAFF,TGTGCCAGCAGCATAGGGGGATCTAGGACTGAAGCTTTCTTT
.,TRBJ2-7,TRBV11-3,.,CASSLEAGTDYEQYF,TGTGCCAGCAGCTTGGAGGCGGGGACGGACTACGAGCAGTACTTC
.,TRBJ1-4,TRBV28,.,CASSFDGHLNEKLFF,TGTGCCAGCAGTTTCGACGGACACCTTAATGAAAAACTGTTTTTT
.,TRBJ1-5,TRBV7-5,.,CASSLESTGSNQPQHF,TGTGCCAGCAGCTTAGAATCTACGGGTAGCAATCAGCCCCAGCATTTT
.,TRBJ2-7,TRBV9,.,CASRGYGRKGSEQYF,TGTGCCAGCCGAGGATACGGACGGAAGGGTTCCGAGCAGTACTTC
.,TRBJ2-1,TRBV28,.,CASSSQGWGSEQFF,TGTGCCAGCAGTTCACAGGGTTGGGGTAGTGAGCAGTTCTTC
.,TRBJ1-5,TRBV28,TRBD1,CASGTGQRPQHF,TGTGCCAGTGGGACAGGCCAGCGGCCCCAGCATTTT
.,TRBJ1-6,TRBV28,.,CAVLRGSYNSPLHF,TGTGCCGTACTAAGGGGTAGTTATAATTCACCCCTCCACTTT
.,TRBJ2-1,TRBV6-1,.,CASSEALSYNEQFF,TGTGCCAGCAGTGAAGCGCTCTCCTACAATGAGCAGTTCTTC
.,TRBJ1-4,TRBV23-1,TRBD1,CASSQQGAGEKLFF,TGCGCCAGCAGCCAACAGGGGGCCGGTGAAAAACTGTTTTTT
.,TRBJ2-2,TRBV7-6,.,CASSLAEGTGELFF,TGTGCCAGCAGCTTAGCTGAGGGCACCGGGGAGCTGTTTTTT
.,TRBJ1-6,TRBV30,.,CAWSGRPYNSPLHF,TGTGCCTGGAGTGGGAGGCCTTATAATTCACCCCTCCACTTT
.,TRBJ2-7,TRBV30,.,CAWSPHKGGLTEQYF,TGTGCCTGGAGTCCGCATAAGGGGGGTCTTACCGAGCAGTACTTC
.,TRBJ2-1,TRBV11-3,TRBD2,CASSFRGGFSYNEQFF,TGTGCCAGCAGCTTTCGCGGGGGGTTCTCCTACAATGAGCAGTTCTTC
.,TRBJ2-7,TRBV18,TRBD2,CASSPGSGGAYEQYF,TGTGCCAGCTCACCGGGGAGCGGGGGAGCCTACGAGCAGTACTTC